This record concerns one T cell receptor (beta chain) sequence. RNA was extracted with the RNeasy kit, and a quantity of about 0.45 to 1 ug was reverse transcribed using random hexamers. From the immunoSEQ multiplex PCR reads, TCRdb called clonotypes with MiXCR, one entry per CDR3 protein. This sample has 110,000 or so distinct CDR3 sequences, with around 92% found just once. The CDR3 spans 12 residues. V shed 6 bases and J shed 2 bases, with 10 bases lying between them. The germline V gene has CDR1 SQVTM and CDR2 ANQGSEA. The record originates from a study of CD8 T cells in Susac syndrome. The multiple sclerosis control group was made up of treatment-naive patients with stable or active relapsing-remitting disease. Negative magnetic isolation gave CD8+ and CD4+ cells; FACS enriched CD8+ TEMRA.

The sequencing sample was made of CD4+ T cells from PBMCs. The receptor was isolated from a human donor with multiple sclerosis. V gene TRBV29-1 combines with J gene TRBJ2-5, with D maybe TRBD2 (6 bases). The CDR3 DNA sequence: TGCAGCGTGCTCGGAGGGCAAGAGACCCAGTACTTC. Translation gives CSVLGGQETQYF.